Each of the 8 T cell receptor beta chains below was sequenced from the same sample in a study of blood T cell repertoires in COVID-19. The method was immunoSEQ multiplex PCR; TCRdb's version includes in-frame clones alone and lacks a portion of them. The data contain 40,000 to 60,000 clones, approximately 85% of them singletons. Sequencing used peripheral blood. Every receptor here comes from a human donor in a cohort sampled during active COVID-19.

This clone has just a few counts. The chain is built from TRBV7-9 and TRBJ1-1; D possibly corresponds to TRBD1 (6 bases). Per germline, CDR1 SEHNR and CDR2 FQNEAQ (reference sequence). This CDR3 contains 13 residues. Deletions cut 5 bases from V and 1 base from J, with 8 bases between. CDR3 sequence reads: CASSQGQNTEAFF. CDR3 sequence (DNA): TGTGCCAGCAGCCAGGGACAGAACACTGAAGCTTTCTTT.

The chain carries TRBV11-2 and TRBJ1-4, with 7 bases matching TRBD1. The CDR3 runs to 15 residues. Germline V gene sequence: CDR1 SGHAT, CDR2 FQNNGV. The V and J ends lost 5 bases and 7 bases, in that order; junction bases with no gene match: 10. The CDR3 protein is CASSKGQVLAEKLFF. In DNA, the CDR3 is TGTGCCAGCAGCAAAGGACAGGTTCTTGCTGAAAAACTGTTTTTT.

The rearrangement joins TRBV29-1 to TRBJ1-1; 7 positions match TRBD1. Germline V CDR1 and CDR2: SQVTM, ANQGSEA. V dropped 6 bases and J dropped 5; count of bases not matched to a gene: 15. This CDR3 comprises 15 residues. The CDR3 coding sequence is TGCAGCGTGGTGGAGGGGGCGGTAGTGGGTACTGAAGCTTTCTTT. It is translated as CSVVEGAVVGTEAFF.

The chain combines TRBV11-1 with TRBJ2-1; D uncertain. The CDR3 extends over 14 amino acids. V dropped 6 bases and J dropped 0 bases, with 9 bases sitting between them. The germline V gene has CDR1 SGHAT and CDR2 FQDESV (reference sequence). CDR3 in amino acids: CASSLRHSYNEQFF. The CDR3 bases are TGTGCCAGCAGTCTGAGACACTCCTACAATGAGCAGTTCTTC.

The rearrangement uses TRBV19 and TRBJ2-3; the D is unclear. The CDR3 is 14 amino acids. V was cut by 9 bases and J by 2 bases, with 15 bases left in between. Germline CDR1 LNHDA, CDR2 SQIVND (reference sequence). The chain's CDR3 is CASATYTNTDTQYF. The CDR3 DNA follows: TGTGCCAGCGCCACTTATACCAACACAGATACGCAGTATTTT. Combining the CDR3 with reference TRBV19 and TRBJ2-3 gives the whole variable domain DGGITQSPKYLFRKEGQNVTLSCEQNLNHDAMYWYRQDPGQGLRLIYYSQIVNDFQKGDIAEGYSVSREKKESFPLTVTSAQKNPTAFYLCASATYTNTDTQYFGPGTRLTVL.

A single count supports this clone. The rearrangement uses TRBV5-5 and TRBJ2-5, with 11 bases lining up with TRBD2. CDR1 and CDR2 from the germline V gene are SGHKS and YYEKEE (reference sequence). With V trimmed by 4 bases and J by 9 bases, 2 bases remained unmatched. The CDR3 runs 12 residues. CDR3 amino acids: CASSKTSGAQYF. The DNA of the CDR3 is TGTGCCAGCAGCAAGACTAGCGGGGCCCAGTACTTC.

J is TRBJ2-2 and V is TRBV7-2, with D tentatively TRBD1 (6 bases). The germline CDR1 and CDR2 sequences are SGHTA and FQGNSA. The V end was cut by 2 bases, the J end by 3 bases, with 7 bases between. This CDR3 region has 14 residues. CDR3 in DNA: TGTGCCAGCAGCTTACAGGGGTACACCGGGGAGCTGTTTTTT. Encoded protein: CASSLQGYTGELFF.

The rearrangement links TRBV7-7 to TRBJ2-5; 8 positions match TRBD1. The CDR3 contains 15 residues. Trimming at V came to 5 bases and at J to 2 bases, leaving 7 bases not matched to a gene. Germline CDR1 reads SSHAT; CDR2 reads FNYEAQ (reference sequence). CDR3 region: CASSLGQGGQETQYF. The CDR3 bases are TGTGCCAGCAGCCTCGGACAGGGCGGGCAAGAGACCCAGTACTTC.